Below, 20 T cell receptor beta chains from the same sample are listed, as sequenced in a study of T cell responses to AZD1222 COVID-19 vaccine. This table comes from immunoSEQ multiplex PCR, and its TCRdb copy is limited to in-frame clones, with some not included. This table has roughly 170,000 clones, roughly nine tenths appearing once. Sequences were derived from peripheral blood, sampled on day 0 of AZD1222 vaccination. The receptors were sampled from an adult in good health.

The chain joins TRBV6-2 or TRBV6-3 to TRBJ1-2, with D unresolved. The ends were cut back, 0 bases at V and 7 bases at J, with 9 bases in the middle. Per the germline V gene, CDR1 is MNHEY and CDR2 is SVGEGT. The CDR3 consists of 13 residues. The CDR3 is CASSYSLSGGYTF. DNA for the CDR3: TGTGCCAGCAGTTACTCTCTCTCTGGTGGCTACACCTTC.

This chain connects TRBV4-1 to TRBJ2-5; 7 bases are a match to TRBD1. This CDR3 has 15 amino acids. V shed 1 base and J 3 bases; nucleotides not matched to a gene: 5. The germline CDR1 and CDR2 sequences are MGHRA and YSYEKL. The CDR3 sequence is CASSQGAQGKETQYF. In nucleotides, the CDR3 is TGCGCCAGCAGCCAAGGGGCACAGGGGAAAGAGACCCAGTACTTC.

The chain has TRBV6-4 and TRBJ2-7, with TRBD1 identical over 8 bases. The CDR3 spans 15 residues. V trimming: 8 bases; J trimming: 6 bases; junction bases outside the gene matches: 15. The germline CDR1 and CDR2 sequences are MRHNA and SNTAGT. As DNA, the CDR3 is TGTGCCAGCGGATTTGAACAGGGGGGTATCGGCGAGCAGTACTTC. Its protein is CASGFEQGGIGEQYF.

The chain combines TRBV9 with TRBJ1-4; TRBD1 is a possible D gene (6 bases). Germline CDR1 reads SGDLS; CDR2 reads YYNGEE. This CDR3 is built from 16 residues. V was shortened by 4 bases and J by 6 bases, with 19 bases between the two germline ends. The CDR3 loop reads CASSPTPRTADEKLFF. The CDR3 DNA is TGTGCCAGCAGCCCAACCCCCAGGACAGCGGATGAAAAACTGTTTTTT.

The gene calls are TRBV7-9 and TRBJ1-2, with D perhaps matching TRBD1 (5 bases). Germline CDR1 reads SEHNR; CDR2 reads FQNEAQ (reference sequence). This CDR3 is built from 13 residues. V lost 1 base, J lost 8 bases, and 11 bases lay in between. For the CDR3, the DNA is TGTGCCAGCAGCTTAGTTGGGGCCTTGGGCTACACCTTC. Translating it yields CASSLVGALGYTF.

The rearrangement uses TRBV19 and TRBJ1-2; TRBD1 matches 7 bases. The CDR3 is made up of 13 amino acids. V dropped 6 bases and J dropped 1; count of bases not matched to a gene: 2. In germline, CDR1 is LNHDA, CDR2 SQIVND (reference sequence). In nucleotides, the CDR3 is TGTGCCAGTAGATCAGGGGGTAACTATGGCTACACCTTC. It is translated as CASRSGGNYGYTF.

The J gene is TRBJ1-2, the V gene TRBV19, with D maybe TRBD1 (6 bases). Trimming removed 7 bases from V and 7 bases from J, with 19 bases in between. The CDR3 runs 14 residues. CDR1 is LNHDA, CDR2 SQIVND, per germline (reference sequence). CDR3 amino acids: CASNFGRGLFGYTF. The CDR3 DNA follows: TGTGCCAGTAACTTTGGCAGGGGACTTTTTGGCTACACCTTC.

The rearrangement uses TRBV9 and TRBJ2-2, with D possibly TRBD1 on 7 matching bases. The germline V and J ends were trimmed by 2 bases and 4 bases, with 9 bases remaining between them. The CDR3 sequence is 14 residues long. CDR1 is SGDLS and CDR2 is YYNGEE in the germline V gene. Here the CDR3 reads CASSVQGGTGELFF. The CDR3 nucleotides read TGTGCCAGCAGCGTTCAGGGGGGCACCGGGGAGCTGTTTTTT.

This chain's CDR3 is CASSVFPKGTTDHEQYF. CDR3 nucleotide sequence: TGTGCCAGTAGTGTGTTCCCAAAGGGGACAACCGACCACGAGCAGTACTTC. The rearrangement links TRBV19 to TRBJ2-7; possibly TRBD1 for D (6 bases). V lost 5 bases and J lost 5, with 25 bases in between. The CDR3 is 17 amino acids. Germline CDR1 and CDR2: LNHDA and SQIVND (reference sequence). Filled out from reference TRBV19 and TRBJ2-7, the complete variable domain reads DGGITQSPKYLFRKEGQNVTLSCEQNLNHDAMYWYRQDPGQGLRLIYYSQIVNDFQKGDIAEGYSVSREKKESFPLTVTSAQKNPTAFYLCASSVFPKGTTDHEQYFGPGTRLTVT.

The chain has TRBV27 and TRBJ1-6; D unclear. From germline, CDR1 is MNHEY and CDR2 SMNVEV (reference sequence). The CDR3 has 15 amino acids. V dropped 3 bases and J dropped 4 bases, with 10 bases sitting between them. The CDR3 sequence is CASSLRQAYNSPLHF. As DNA, the CDR3 is TGTGCCAGCAGTTTGAGACAAGCGTATAATTCACCCCTCCACTTT.

This chain uses TRBV19 with TRBJ1-3, with TRBD1 identical over 9 bases. Germline V gene sequence: CDR1 LNHDA, CDR2 SQIVND (reference sequence). The CDR3 contains 18 residues. The V and J ends lost 3 bases and 0 bases, in that order; junction bases with no gene match: 9. The CDR3 reads CASSMRRGTGPSGNTIYF. In DNA form, the CDR3 reads TGTGCCAGTAGTATGCGTCGGGGGACAGGGCCCTCTGGAAACACCATATATTTT.

Only one count was recorded for this clone. J is TRBJ1-5 and V is TRBV27, with D perhaps TRBD1 (5 bases). V was clipped by 2 bases and J by 8 bases, with 13 bases between them. Germline V lookup: CDR1 MNHEY, CDR2 SMNVEV (reference sequence). There are 14 residues in the CDR3. CDR3 nucleotide sequence: TGTGCCAGCAGTTTACGGCAGGGATGGGAGCCCCAGCATTTT. It is translated as CASSLRQGWEPQHF.

The chain combines TRBV14 with TRBJ2-7; 7 bases map to TRBD2. Germline V gives CDR1 SGHDN, CDR2 FVKESK. With 4 bases clipped from V and 9 bases from J, the junction kept 12 bases outside the gene matches. The CDR3 covers 14 residues. In DNA, the CDR3 is TGTGCCAGCAGCCCCGCAGGGACTAACCCAATGCAGTACTTC. Translated: CASSPAGTNPMQYF.

This clone has only a few counts. The genes are TRBV6-5 and TRBJ1-1, with a possible D match to TRBD1 (5 bases). The germline V and J ends were trimmed by 8 bases and 5 bases, with 15 bases remaining between them. Per germline, CDR1 MNHEY and CDR2 SVGAGI. The CDR3 spans 13 residues. The CDR3 protein is CASVLTGTTEAFF. The DNA for the CDR3 is TGTGCCAGCGTTCTGACGGGGACTACTGAAGCTTTCTTT.

This chain joins TRBV2 and TRBJ1-5; D call uncertain. Germline values: CDR1 SNHLY, CDR2 FYNNEI. V was trimmed by 7 bases and J by 5 bases, leaving 12 bases between them. The CDR3 spans 13 residues. Here the CDR3 DNA reads TGTGCCAGCAACAACCAGAACCATCAGCCCCAGCATTTT. Translated, it gives CASNNQNHQPQHF. The full variable domain, with the rest looked up from reference TRBV2 and TRBJ1-5, is EPEVTQTPSHQVTQMGQEVILRCVPISNHLYFYWYRQILGQKVEFLVSFYNNEISEKSEIFDDQFSVERPDGSNFTLKIRSTKLEDSAMYFCASNNQNHQPQHFGDGTRLSIL.

The CDR3 here is CAISELAGGNEQFF. CDR3 nucleotide sequence: TGTGCCATCAGTGAGCTAGCGGGGGGCAATGAGCAGTTCTTC. The chain is built from TRBV10-3 and TRBJ2-1; 11 bases fit TRBD2. J gave up 6 bases and V 2 bases, and 0 bases lay outside the gene matches. Per germline, CDR1 ENHRY and CDR2 SYGVKD. The CDR3 is 14 amino acids.

J is TRBJ1-6 and V is TRBV28; D is unclear. V gave up 10 bases and J gave up 6 bases, with 13 bases separating them. Germline V CDR1 and CDR2: MDHEN, SYDVKM. The CDR3 totals 13 residues. The CDR3 loop is CATLKTGNSPLHF. The DNA of the CDR3 is TGTGCCACCCTGAAAACGGGTAATTCACCCCTCCACTTT. Variable domain in full (rest from reference TRBV28 and TRBJ1-6): DVKVTQSSRYLVKRTGEKVFLECVQDMDHENMFWYRQDPGLGLRLIYFSYDVKMKEKGDIPEGYSVSREKKERFSLILESASTNQTSMYLCATLKTGNSPLHFGNGTRLTVT.

This clone was seen more than once but under ten times. The V call is TRBV10-3, the J call TRBJ2-1; 7 bases align to TRBD1. The CDR3 is made up of 14 amino acids. CDR1 is ENHRY, CDR2 SYGVKD, per germline. V was pared by 4 bases and J by 5 bases, with 5 bases of the junction left unmatched. CDR3: CAISADRVNNEQFF. CDR3 bases: TGTGCCATCAGTGCAGACAGGGTCAACAATGAGCAGTTCTTC.

This chain uses TRBV7-2 with TRBJ1-2, with 8 bases matching TRBD1. Germline lookup yields CDR1 SGHTA and CDR2 FQGNSA. J gave up 5 bases and V 5 bases, and 16 bases lay outside the gene matches. The CDR3 runs to 17 residues. CDR3 protein: CASSISSSQDRVYGYTF. CDR3 DNA: TGTGCCAGCAGCATAAGTAGTAGTCAGGACAGGGTTTATGGCTACACCTTC.

This clone was seen a single time. This chain connects TRBV30 to TRBJ1-6, with no clear D. The germline CDR1 and CDR2 sequences are GTSNPN and SVGIG (reference sequence). The CDR3 extends over 14 amino acids. V shed 3 bases and J shed 6 bases, with 12 bases lying between them. Here the CDR3 DNA reads TGTGCCTGGAGACCCCCCCACGGTAATTCACCCCTCCACTTT. Encoded protein: CAWRPPHGNSPLHF.